These 18 T cell receptor beta chains were sequenced from one sample in a study of shared clonotypes between healthy human individuals. CD8 cells regarded as naive lacked CD45RO, were positively chosen for CCR7, and omitted terminally differentiated effector memory CD45RA+ cells. The data were produced by immunoSEQ multiplex PCR, yet TCRdb's version contains in-frame clones alone and is incomplete. The sample yields around 2,000,000 clones, about 95% seen once. The sample was naive CD8+ T cells sorted from blood. These receptors were taken from a man aged 18-30 years in good health.

This chain joins TRBV12-5 and TRBJ2-5, with D uncertain. The V end was cut by 0 bases, the J end by 4 bases, with 6 bases between. The length of the CDR3 is 13 residues. Germline V CDR1 and CDR2: LGHNT, FRNRAP. This chain's CDR3 is CASGLVLLETQYF. CDR3 bases: TGTGCTAGTGGTTTGGTACTGTTAGAGACCCAGTACTTC.

The chain combines TRBV10-2 with TRBJ2-5; 7 bases are a match to TRBD2. The CDR3 contains 15 residues. Germline loops: CDR1 WSHSY, CDR2 SAAADI. Trimming cost V 8 bases and J 4 bases; bases outside gene matches: 13. The CDR3 is CASATYDSGLETQYF. The CDR3 DNA is TGCGCCAGCGCCACCTACGATAGCGGGTTAGAGACCCAGTACTTC.

The chain recombines TRBV27 with TRBJ2-7, with 14 bases that match TRBD2. Germline lookup yields CDR1 MNHEY and CDR2 SMNVEV (reference sequence). V shed 2 bases and J 5 bases; nucleotides not matched to a gene: 8. The CDR3 consists of 17 residues. The CDR3 here is CASSLRRLAGGPDEQYF. The CDR3, as DNA: TGTGCCAGCAGTTTAAGGAGACTAGCGGGAGGGCCGGACGAGCAGTACTTC.

This clone was picked up a small number of times. At the DNA level, this CDR3 is encoded by other sequences in the same sample as well. The chain is built from TRBV15 and TRBJ1-5, with no clear D. V was clipped by 0 bases and J by 2 bases, with 8 bases between them. The germline V gene encodes CDR1 LNHNV and CDR2 YYDKDF (reference sequence). This CDR3 contains 15 residues. The CDR3 is CATSRDLGRNQPQHF. CDR3 DNA sequence: TGTGCCACCAGCAGAGATCTTGGACGCAATCAGCCCCAGCATTTT.

This rearrangement joins TRBV7-9 to TRBJ1-6; 7 bases align to TRBD1. Trimming cost V 1 base and J 8 bases; bases outside gene matches: 5. Germline V CDR1 and CDR2: SEHNR, FQNEAQ (reference sequence). This CDR3 is 15 amino acids long. CDR3 in amino acids: CASSLGVRGDSPLHF. The CDR3 DNA reads TGTGCCAGCAGCTTAGGGGTCAGGGGGGATTCACCCCTCCACTTT.

The chain recombines TRBV7-3 with TRBJ2-1; 8 bases match TRBD2. The germline gives CDR1 SGHTA, CDR2 FQGTGA. J gave up 2 bases and V 3 bases, and 3 bases lay outside the gene matches. The CDR3 consists of 15 residues. CDR3 sequence reads: CASSLVRGAYNEQFF. CDR3 bases: TGTGCCAGCAGCTTGGTGCGGGGGGCCTACAATGAGCAGTTCTTC.

The chain has TRBV19 and TRBJ2-7, with TRBD1 as a possible D gene (5 bases). Germline V gene sequence: CDR1 LNHDA, CDR2 SQIVND (reference sequence). Trimming pared 3 bases from V and 0 bases from J, leaving 9 bases between. The CDR3 totals 14 residues. CDR3 sequence reads: CASSMTVPSYEQYF. DNA of the CDR3: TGTGCCAGTAGTATGACAGTTCCCTCCTACGAGCAGTACTTC.

V gene TRBV27 combines with J gene TRBJ2-3; D is possibly TRBD2 (5 bases). The CDR3 extends over 15 amino acids. V dropped 3 bases and J dropped 5 bases, with 15 bases sitting between them. Germline V lookup: CDR1 MNHEY, CDR2 SMNVEV (reference sequence). CDR3 loop: CASSFSRGGRDTQYF. For the CDR3, the DNA is TGTGCCAGCAGTTTTTCGAGAGGAGGCCGAGATACGCAGTATTTT.

This clone was recorded only once. This rearrangement joins TRBV11-2 to TRBJ2-1, with D possibly matching TRBD1 (6 bases). CDR1 SGHAT and CDR2 FQNNGV come from the germline V gene. The V gene lost 6 bases and the J gene lost 8 bases, with 11 bases spanning the gap. The CDR3 extends over 12 amino acids. The CDR3 nucleotides are TGTGCCAGCAGTTTACAGGGTGATGAGCAGTTCTTC. Protein product: CASSLQGDEQFF.

The chain carries TRBV27 and TRBJ1-1; the D gene is possibly TRBD1 (5 bases). The CDR3 consists of 13 residues. The V end lost 0 bases, the J end lost 6 bases, and 8 bases lay between the germline ends. Looked up from germline, CDR1 is MNHEY and CDR2 is SMNVEV (reference sequence). The CDR3, as DNA: TGTGCCAGCAGTTTATCCAGGGACGCTGAAGCTTTCTTT. The encoded protein is CASSLSRDAEAFF.

This clone showed up just a few times. This chain uses TRBV6-5 with TRBJ1-2; D gene ambiguous. Germline values: CDR1 MNHEY, CDR2 SVGAGI. The CDR3 covers 14 residues. V was pared by 7 bases and J by 5 bases, with 17 bases between. The chain's CDR3 is CASTPGPTLYGYTF. CDR3 DNA: TGTGCCAGCACCCCCGGGCCCACCCTTTATGGCTACACCTTC.

The chain is built from TRBV4-1 and TRBJ2-4, with 7 bases aligning to TRBD1. CDR1 and CDR2 (germline): MGHRA, YSYEKL. The CDR3 spans 16 residues. J lost 6 bases, V lost 3 bases, and 11 bases had no gene match. In DNA, the CDR3 is TGCGCCAGCAGCCAGGTCCGGGACAGTGCGGGAAACATTCAGTACTTC. It translates to CASSQVRDSAGNIQYF.

The rearrangement joins TRBV25-1 to TRBJ2-7; 7 bases line up with TRBD2. The V and J ends lost 6 bases and 2 bases, in that order; junction bases with no gene match: 10. CDR3 length: 15 residues. Germline V CDR1 and CDR2: MGHDK, SYGVNS. The CDR3 sequence: CASSLGGFAPYEQYF. The CDR3 nucleotides read TGTGCCAGCAGCCTGGGGGGGTTTGCTCCCTACGAGCAGTACTTC.

The chain recombines TRBV27 with TRBJ2-1; a possible D gene is TRBD2 (5 bases). V lost 5 bases and J lost 0, with 5 bases in between. This CDR3 comprises 13 residues. Looked up from germline, CDR1 is MNHEY and CDR2 is SMNVEV (reference sequence). In nucleotides, the CDR3 is TGTGCCAGCAGTACTAGCTCCTACAATGAGCAGTTCTTC. This encodes CASSTSSYNEQFF.

A note on this clone: Within the sample, other DNA sequences also encode this same CDR3. The genes are TRBV13 and TRBJ2-1, with 11 bases identical to TRBD2. Germline V gives CDR1 PRHDT, CDR2 FYEKMQ (reference sequence). The CDR3 contains 15 residues. The J segment lost 4 bases and the V segment lost 3 bases, leaving 2 bases of the junction unmatched. In DNA form, the CDR3 reads TGTGCCAGCAGCTTTGGGACTAGCGGTTACAATGAGCAGTTCTTC. Translation gives CASSFGTSGYNEQFF.

This rearrangement joins TRBV11-2 to TRBJ1-6, with D unclear. The CDR3 spans 16 residues. Germline V gene data show CDR1 as SGHAT and CDR2 as FQNNGV. Deletions cut 0 bases from V and 2 bases from J, with 8 bases between. The CDR3 is CASSLDNSAYNSPLHF. The DNA for the CDR3 is TGTGCCAGCAGCTTAGATAACAGTGCCTATAATTCACCCCTCCACTTT. The full variable domain, its missing parts supplied by reference TRBV11-2 and TRBJ1-6, is EAGVAQSPRYKIIEKRQSVAFWCNPISGHATLYWYQQILGQGPKLLIQFQNNGVVDDSQLPKDRFSAERLKGVDSTLKIQPAKLEDSAVYLCASSLDNSAYNSPLHFGNGTRLTVT.

The V gene is TRBV19, the J gene TRBJ2-7; D ambiguous. CDR1 LNHDA and CDR2 SQIVND come from the germline V gene (reference sequence). V dropped 1 base and J dropped 6 bases, with 13 bases sitting between them. The CDR3 consists of 14 residues. CDR3 residues: CASSIGPGPGEQYF. The CDR3 region has the DNA TGTGCCAGTAGTATAGGTCCAGGCCCCGGCGAGCAGTACTTC.

Turning to this clone: Other DNA variants within this sample encode the same CDR3. This chain links TRBV10-2 with TRBJ2-5, with TRBD1 identical over 8 bases. The CDR3 sequence is 15 residues long. Germline values: CDR1 WSHSY, CDR2 SAAADI. J lost 2 bases, V lost 0 bases, and 2 bases had no gene match. In DNA, the CDR3 is TGCGCCAGCAGTGAGTCCACAGGGGGTCAAGAGACCCAGTACTTC. Residues: CASSESTGGQETQYF.